The rows below give T cell receptor beta chains drawn from one sample of a study of OX40 agonist ivuxolimab in advanced cancers. Libraries were prepared by immunoSEQ multiplex PCR; TCRdb keeps only in-frame clonotypes and omits some of them. The sample lists roughly 80,000 clones, just over 85% occurring once. Sequencing was performed on CD4+ or CD8+ T cells sorted from blood, taken in a trial of the OX40 agonist ivuxolimab. Receptor source: an adult with an advanced solid tumor such as melanoma, head and neck, liver or kidney cancer. CDR3s include the opening cysteine and the closing phenylalanine or tryptophan. Fields, in order: J gene, D gene, V gene, clone size, CDR3 protein, CDR3 DNA. A D gene is named only where the DNA matches it firmly. Clone sizes are given selectively: once, few, many, or a class where the clone is expanded.

TRBJ1-4	TRBD1	TRBV5-1	.	CASSLDPGQGRKKLFF	TGCGCCAGCAGCTTGGATCCGGGACAGGGTAGGAAAAAACTGTTTTTT
TRBJ1-6	.	TRBV25-1	.	CASSEESGNSPLHF	TGTGCCAGCAGTGAAGAAAGTGGGAATTCACCCCTCCACTTT
TRBJ2-7	TRBD2	TRBV6-6	.	CASSKPGLAVYEQYF	TGTGCCAGCAGTAAACCGGGACTAGCGGTCTACGAGCAGTACTTC
TRBJ2-1	.	TRBV7-2	.	CASSLAPRRGSYNEQFF	TGTGCCAGCAGCTTAGCGCCTAGAAGGGGCTCCTACAATGAGCAGTTCTTC
TRBJ1-1	.	TRBV4-2	.	CASSQGGRENTEAFF	TGTGCCAGCAGCCAAGGGGGCAGGGAGAACACTGAAGCTTTCTTT
TRBJ1-2	.	TRBV15	few	CATSGAGGRNGYTF	TGTGCCACCAGCGGGGCGGGGGGGCGTAATGGCTACACCTTC
TRBJ1-1	.	TRBV19	.	CASLLGTEAFF	TGTGCCAGTCTCCTGGGCACTGAAGCTTTCTTT
TRBJ1-2	.	TRBV20-1	.	CSAGRSSGYTF	TGCAGTGCGGGACGGTCAAGCGGCTACACCTTC
TRBJ1-1	.	TRBV7-9	once	CASRPAQGANTEAFF	TGTGCCAGCAGACCCGCACAGGGCGCGAACACTGAAGCTTTCTTT
TRBJ1-1	TRBD1	TRBV5-6	.	CASSSVGTGGPYTEAFF	TGTGCCAGCAGCTCTGTGGGGACAGGGGGCCCGTACACTGAAGCTTTCTTT
TRBJ1-6	TRBD1	TRBV19	.	CASSNQGGYNSPLHF	TGTGCCAGTAGTAATCAGGGGGGCTATAATTCACCCCTCCACTTT
TRBJ2-3	.	TRBV11-3	.	CASSLYGNEDTQYF	TGTGCCAGCAGCTTATACGGAAACGAGGATACGCAGTATTTT
TRBJ1-2	.	TRBV15	.	CATSRELQHGYTF	TGTGCCACCAGCAGAGAGCTTCAGCATGGCTACACCTTC
TRBJ2-7	TRBD1	TRBV29-1	.	CSVALIGTGEDEQYF	TGCAGCGTTGCATTGATAGGGACAGGTGAGGACGAGCAGTACTTC
TRBJ1-3	.	TRBV10-3	.	CAIRPQSSGNTIYF	TGTGCCATCAGGCCACAGAGCTCTGGAAACACCATATATTTT
TRBJ2-1	.	TRBV5-1	.	CASSLEVGALSNEQFF	TGCGCCAGCAGCTTGGAGGTGGGAGCGTTATCTAATGAGCAGTTCTTC
TRBJ1-2	TRBD1	TRBV28	.	CASSTGTGVRGYTF	TGTGCCAGCAGTACAGGGACAGGGGTTCGGGGCTACACCTTC
TRBJ2-7	.	TRBV4-2	.	CASSYEGWEQYF	TGTGCCAGCAGCTATGAGGGCTGGGAGCAGTACTTC
TRBJ2-5	.	TRBV7-6	.	CASSLAGAGGTQYF	TGTGCCAGCAGCTTAGCTGGGGCAGGAGGGACCCAGTACTTC
TRBJ2-2	.	TRBV6-1	.	CASSVLGLGTGELFF	TGTGCCAGCTCTGTCTTGGGATTGGGCACCGGGGAGCTGTTTTTT
TRBJ2-1	.	TRBV27	.	CASSLLVRSSYNEQFF	TGTGCCAGCAGTTTATTGGTGCGGAGCTCCTACAATGAGCAGTTCTTC
TRBJ1-6	.	TRBV25-1	.	CASRDRDNSPLHF	TGTGCCAGCAGGGACAGAGATAATTCACCCCTCCACTTT
TRBJ2-4	.	TRBV27	.	CASSLRSGAVLENIQYF	TGTGCCAGCAGTTTAAGGTCAGGGGCGGTTTTGGAAAACATTCAGTACTTC
TRBJ1-2	.	TRBV6-1	.	CASSEALAYGYTF	TGTGCCAGCAGTGAAGCACTGGCCTATGGCTACACCTTC
TRBJ2-4	.	TRBV6-1	once	CASSEGSRKYF	TGTGCCAGCAGTGAAGGCAGTCGGAAGTACTTC
TRBJ1-2	.	TRBV19	.	CASSIQMGGSYGYTF	TGTGCCAGTAGTATCCAAATGGGGGGTTCCTATGGCTACACCTTC
TRBJ2-7	TRBD2	TRBV5-4	.	CASSLRGGYSYEQYF	TGTGCCAGCAGCTTGCGCGGGGGATACTCCTACGAGCAGTACTTC
TRBJ2-5	.	TRBV5-8	.	CASSLYNSETQYF	TGTGCCAGCAGCTTGTATAATAGCGAGACCCAGTACTTC